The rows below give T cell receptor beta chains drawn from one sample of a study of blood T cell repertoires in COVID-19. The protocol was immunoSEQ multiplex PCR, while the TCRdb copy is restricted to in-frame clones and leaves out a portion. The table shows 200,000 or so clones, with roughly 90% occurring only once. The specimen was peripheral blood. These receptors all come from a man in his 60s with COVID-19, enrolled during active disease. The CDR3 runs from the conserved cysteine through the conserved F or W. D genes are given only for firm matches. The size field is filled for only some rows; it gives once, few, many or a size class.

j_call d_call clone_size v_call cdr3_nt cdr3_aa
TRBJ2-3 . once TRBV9 TGTGCCAGCAGCGTAGAGAGGACTCCTACAGATACGCAGTATTTT CASSVERTPTDTQYF
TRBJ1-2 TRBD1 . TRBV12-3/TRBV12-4 TGTGCCAGCAGTGGGGACAGGGTGGTCTACACCTTC CASSGDRVVYTF
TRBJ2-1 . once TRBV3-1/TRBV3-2 TGTGCCAGCAGCCAACCCCGCGGTACGTACAATGAGCAGTTCTTC CASSQPRGTYNEQFF
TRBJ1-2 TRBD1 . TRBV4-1 TGCGCCAGCAGCCAAACCGGGACAGGGTACGGCTACACCTTC CASSQTGTGYGYTF
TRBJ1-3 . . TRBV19 TGTGCCAGTAGTATCACGATCCAGGGCGGATCCACCATATATTTT CASSITIQGGSTIYF
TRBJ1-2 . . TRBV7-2 TGTGCCAGCAGCTTAAGGGGCCGAGGGGAGGTCCCGATTCAGGGCTACACCTTC CASSLRGRGEVPIQGYTF
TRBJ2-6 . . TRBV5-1 TGCGCCAGCAGTCCCGGGAACTTTGGGGCCAACGTCCTGACTTTC CASSPGNFGANVLTF
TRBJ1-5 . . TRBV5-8 TGTGCCAGCAGTCCCGGACAGAAGATTGTTCAGCCCCAGCATTTT CASSPGQKIVQPQHF
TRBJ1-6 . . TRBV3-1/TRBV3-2 TGTGCCAGCAGCCAGGGGGTGGGGGCCAGCTCCTATAATTCACCCCTCCACTTT CASSQGVGASSYNSPLHF
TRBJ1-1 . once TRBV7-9 TGTGCCAGCAGCTTGGCCGGACAGCTGAACACTGAAGCTTTCTTT CASSLAGQLNTEAFF
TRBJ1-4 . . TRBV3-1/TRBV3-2 TGTGCCAGCAGCCAAGGACAGTGGGGTGAAAAACTGTTTTTT CASSQGQWGEKLFF
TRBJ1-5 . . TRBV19 TGTGCCAGTAGTATCCCCCGTGGGGCGAGCAATCAGCCCCAGCATTTT CASSIPRGASNQPQHF
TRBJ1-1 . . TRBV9 TGTGCCAGCAGCAAGCGTGTGAACACTGAAGCTTTCTTT CASSKRVNTEAFF
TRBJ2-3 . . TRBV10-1 TGCGCCAGTAATGCGAGAGTTGCAGATACGCAGTATTTT CASNARVADTQYF
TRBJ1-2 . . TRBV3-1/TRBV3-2 TGTGCCAGCAGCCAAGATCTAAGGGGTAACTATGGCTACACCTTC CASSQDLRGNYGYTF
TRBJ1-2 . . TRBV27 TGTGCCAGCAGTAGTGGAGGGATGGCATATGGCTACACCTTC CASSSGGMAYGYTF
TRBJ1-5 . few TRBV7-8 TGTGCCAGCAGCCTCAATCCCAGGGCATCAGGCAATCAGCCCCAGCATTTT CASSLNPRASGNQPQHF
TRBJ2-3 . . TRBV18 TGTGCCAGCTCACCAGGGGGGAACACAGATACGCAGTATTTT CASSPGGNTDTQYF
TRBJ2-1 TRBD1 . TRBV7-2 TGTGCCAGCAGCTTAGAATTATTTGGAGACAGGGACAATGAGCAGTTCTTC CASSLELFGDRDNEQFF
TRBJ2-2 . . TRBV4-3 TGCGCCAGCAGCCAAGTTGGTATACAGGGAAGCTCCACCGGGGAGCTGTTTTTT CASSQVGIQGSSTGELFF
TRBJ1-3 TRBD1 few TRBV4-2 TGTGCCAGCAGCCAAGATGCTGGACAGGGGGGAAACACCATATATTTT CASSQDAGQGGNTIYF
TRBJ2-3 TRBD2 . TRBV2 TGTGCCAGCAGTGAAGCTCAAGCGGGAGGCCGTACTTCTACGCAGTATTTT CASSEAQAGGRTSTQYF
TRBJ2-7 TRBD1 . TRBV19 TGTGCCAGTAGTACGACAGGGGGTAAAGTCTACGAGCAGTACTTC CASSTTGGKVYEQYF
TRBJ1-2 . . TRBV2 TGTGCCAGCAGTGCGACAGTACCTAACTATGGCTACACCTTC CASSATVPNYGYTF
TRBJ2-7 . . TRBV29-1 TGCAGCGTTGTAGATAGCTACGAGCAGTACTTC CSVVDSYEQYF